These T cell receptor beta chains were read from a single sample in a study of shared clonotypes between healthy human individuals. Sequencing was performed with immunoSEQ multiplex PCR; in TCRdb, only in-frame clones are kept and a portion is missing. This table has 550,000 to 750,000 clones, roughly nine tenths appearing once. Sequences were obtained from naive CD8+ T cells sorted from blood. The receptor set was obtained from a man younger than 40 in good health. Both conserved end residues are part of each CDR3. Fields, in order: CDR3 protein, CDR3 DNA, V gene, clone size, D gene, J gene. The D gene is left open where the match is weak. Not every row has a clone size; where given, it reads once, few, many or a size class.

cdr3_aa: CASSALGRNTGELFF
cdr3_nt: TGTGCCAGCAGTGCCTTGGGGCGGAACACCGGGGAGCTGTTTTTT
v_call: TRBV25-1
clone_size: .
d_call: .
j_call: TRBJ2-2

cdr3_aa: CASSMSSRGEQYF
cdr3_nt: TGTGCCAGTAGTATGAGTTCCCGCGGCGAGCAGTACTTC
v_call: TRBV19
clone_size: .
d_call: .
j_call: TRBJ2-7

cdr3_aa: CASSPPGHEQFF
cdr3_nt: TGTGCCAGCAGCCCCCCCGGCCATGAGCAGTTCTTC
v_call: TRBV7-2
clone_size: .
d_call: .
j_call: TRBJ2-1

cdr3_aa: CASSGWGLANTGELFF
cdr3_nt: TGTGCCAGCAGCGGTTGGGGACTAGCGAACACCGGGGAGCTGTTTTTT
v_call: TRBV9
clone_size: once
d_call: TRBD2
j_call: TRBJ2-2

cdr3_aa: CASRSDSATDTQYF
cdr3_nt: TGCGCCAGCAGATCGGACAGTGCCACAGATACGCAGTATTTT
v_call: TRBV10-1
clone_size: .
d_call: .
j_call: TRBJ2-3

cdr3_aa: CASSTTGGVYEQYF
cdr3_nt: TGTGCCAGCAGCACGACAGGGGGTGTCTACGAGCAGTACTTC
v_call: TRBV7-9
clone_size: .
d_call: TRBD1
j_call: TRBJ2-7

cdr3_aa: CASSGTGGNQPQHF
cdr3_nt: TGTGCCAGCTCAGGGACAGGGGGAAATCAGCCCCAGCATTTT
v_call: TRBV18
clone_size: .
d_call: TRBD1
j_call: TRBJ1-5

cdr3_aa: CASRGRAGGRNEQFF
cdr3_nt: TGTGCCAGCAGAGGTAGGGCGGGAGGCAGGAATGAGCAGTTCTTC
v_call: TRBV28
clone_size: .
d_call: TRBD2
j_call: TRBJ2-1

cdr3_aa: CASSQQAGGSYNEQFF
cdr3_nt: TGTGCCAGCAGCCAACAAGCGGGAGGCTCCTACAATGAGCAGTTCTTC
v_call: TRBV4-2
clone_size: once
d_call: TRBD2
j_call: TRBJ2-1

cdr3_aa: CASAGAGLTSYEQYF
cdr3_nt: TGTGCCAGCGCAGGAGCGGGCCTTACATCCTACGAGCAGTACTTC
v_call: TRBV2
clone_size: .
d_call: .
j_call: TRBJ2-7

cdr3_aa: CASSWPHRGPNQPQHF
cdr3_nt: TGTGCCAGCAGCTGGCCCCACCGGGGTCCCAATCAGCCCCAGCATTTT
v_call: TRBV12-1
clone_size: once
d_call: .
j_call: TRBJ1-5